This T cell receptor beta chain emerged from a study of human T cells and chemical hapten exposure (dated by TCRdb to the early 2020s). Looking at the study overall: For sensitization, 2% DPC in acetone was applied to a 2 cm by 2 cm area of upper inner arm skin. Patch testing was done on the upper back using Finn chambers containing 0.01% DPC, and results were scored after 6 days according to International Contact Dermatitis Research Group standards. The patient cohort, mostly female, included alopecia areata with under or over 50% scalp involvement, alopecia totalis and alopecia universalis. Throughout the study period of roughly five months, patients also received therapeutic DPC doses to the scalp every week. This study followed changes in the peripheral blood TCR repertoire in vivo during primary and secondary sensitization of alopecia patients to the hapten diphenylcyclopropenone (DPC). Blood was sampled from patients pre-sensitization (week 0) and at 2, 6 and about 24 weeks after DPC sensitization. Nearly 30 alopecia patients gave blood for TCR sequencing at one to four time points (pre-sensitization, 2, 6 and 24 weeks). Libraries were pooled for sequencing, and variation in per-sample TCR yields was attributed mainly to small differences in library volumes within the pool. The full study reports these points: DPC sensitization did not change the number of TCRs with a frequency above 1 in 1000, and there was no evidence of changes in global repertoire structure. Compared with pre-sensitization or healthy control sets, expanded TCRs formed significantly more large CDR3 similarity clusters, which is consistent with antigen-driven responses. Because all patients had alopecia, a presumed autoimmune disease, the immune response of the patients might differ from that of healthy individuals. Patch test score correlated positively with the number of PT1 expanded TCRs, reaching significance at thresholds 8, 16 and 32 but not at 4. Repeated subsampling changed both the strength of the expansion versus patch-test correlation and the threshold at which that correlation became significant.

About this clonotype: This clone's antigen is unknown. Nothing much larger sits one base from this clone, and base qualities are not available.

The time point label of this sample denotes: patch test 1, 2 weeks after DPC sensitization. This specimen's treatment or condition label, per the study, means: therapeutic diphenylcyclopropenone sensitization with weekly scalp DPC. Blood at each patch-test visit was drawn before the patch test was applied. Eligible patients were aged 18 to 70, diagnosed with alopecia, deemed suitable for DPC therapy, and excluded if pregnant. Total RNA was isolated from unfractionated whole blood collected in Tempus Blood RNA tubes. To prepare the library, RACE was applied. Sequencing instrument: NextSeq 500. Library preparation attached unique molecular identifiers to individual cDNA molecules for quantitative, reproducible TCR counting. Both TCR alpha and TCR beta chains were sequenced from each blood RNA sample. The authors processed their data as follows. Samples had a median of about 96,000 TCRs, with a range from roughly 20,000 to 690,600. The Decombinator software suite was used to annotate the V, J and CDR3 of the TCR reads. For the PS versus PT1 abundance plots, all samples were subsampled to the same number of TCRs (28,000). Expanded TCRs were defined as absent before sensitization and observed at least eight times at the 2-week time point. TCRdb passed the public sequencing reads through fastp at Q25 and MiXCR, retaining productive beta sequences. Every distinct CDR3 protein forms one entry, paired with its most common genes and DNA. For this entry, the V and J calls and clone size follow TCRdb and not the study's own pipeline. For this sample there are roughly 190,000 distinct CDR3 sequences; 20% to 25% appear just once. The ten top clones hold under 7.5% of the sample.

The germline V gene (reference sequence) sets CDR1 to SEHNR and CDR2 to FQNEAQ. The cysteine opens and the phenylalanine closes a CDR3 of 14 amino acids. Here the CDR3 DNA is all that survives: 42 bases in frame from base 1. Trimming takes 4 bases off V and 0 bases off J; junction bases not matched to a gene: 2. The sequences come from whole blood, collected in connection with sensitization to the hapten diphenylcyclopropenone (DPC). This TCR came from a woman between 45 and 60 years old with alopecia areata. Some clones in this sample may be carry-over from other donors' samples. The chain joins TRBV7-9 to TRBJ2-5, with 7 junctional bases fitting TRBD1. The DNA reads TGTGCCAGCAGCTCCGACAGGGACCAAGAGACCCAGTACTTC. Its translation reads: CASSSDRDQETQYF. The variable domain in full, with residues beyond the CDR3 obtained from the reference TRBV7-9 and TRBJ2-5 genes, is DTGVSQNPRHKITKRGQNVTFRCDPISEHNRLYWYRQTLGQGPEFLTYFQNEAQLEKSRLLSDRFSAERPKGSFSTLEIQRTEQGDSAMYLCASSSDRDQETQYFGPGTRLLVL.